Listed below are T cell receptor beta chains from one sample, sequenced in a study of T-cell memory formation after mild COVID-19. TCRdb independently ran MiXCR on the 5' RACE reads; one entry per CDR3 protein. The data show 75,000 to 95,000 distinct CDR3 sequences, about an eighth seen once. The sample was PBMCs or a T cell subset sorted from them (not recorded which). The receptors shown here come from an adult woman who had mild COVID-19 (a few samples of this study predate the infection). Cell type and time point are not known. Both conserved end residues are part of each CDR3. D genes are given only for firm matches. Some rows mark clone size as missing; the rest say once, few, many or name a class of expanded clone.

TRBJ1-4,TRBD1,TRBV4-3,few,TGCGCCAGCAGCCAAGATCAGGGACAGGGCGGTGAAAAACTGTTTTTT,CASSQDQGQGGEKLFF
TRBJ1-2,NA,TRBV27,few,TGTGCCAGCAGTAACGGGGAGTATGGCTACACCTTC,CASSNGEYGYTF
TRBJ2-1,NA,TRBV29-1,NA,TGCAGCGGCCTTCTTGACAGGCTTGAGCAGTTCTTC,CSGLLDRLEQFF
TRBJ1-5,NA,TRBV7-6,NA,TGTGCCAGCAGCTTAGCGCCGGTAGGCCAGCCCCAGCATTTT,CASSLAPVGQPQHF
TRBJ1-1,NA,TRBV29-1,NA,TGCAGCGTATCGGGTGGGGCACCGAACACTGAAGCTTTCTTT,CSVSGGAPNTEAFF
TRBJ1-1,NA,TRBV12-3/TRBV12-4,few,TGTGCCAGCAGTAAACAGGACCTGAACACTGAAGCTTTCTTT,CASSKQDLNTEAFF
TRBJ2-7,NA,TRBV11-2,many,TGTGCCAGCAGCCCCGGCAGGGACTCCGCCTACGAGCAGTACTTC,CASSPGRDSAYEQYF
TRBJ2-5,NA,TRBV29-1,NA,TGCAGCGTTGTATGGGGAGAGGAGACCCAGTACTTC,CSVVWGEETQYF
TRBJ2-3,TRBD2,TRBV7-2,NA,TGTGCCAGCAGCTCCCTAACTAGCGGGAGTGCAGATACGCAGTATTTT,CASSSLTSGSADTQYF
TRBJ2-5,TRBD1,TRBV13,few,TGTGCCAGCAGCTCGGACAGGGCGGAGACCCAGTACTTC,CASSSDRAETQYF
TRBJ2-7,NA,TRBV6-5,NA,TGTGCCAGCAGTCCCCATGGGAGCAACCTCTACGAGCAGTACTTC,CASSPHGSNLYEQYF
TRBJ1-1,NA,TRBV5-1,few,TGCGCCAGCAGCTTGTATCAGGGGACGAACACTGAAGCTTTCTTT,CASSLYQGTNTEAFF
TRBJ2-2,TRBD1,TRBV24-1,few,TGTGCCACCAGTGATTGGGAACAGGGGCCCCGCGGCACCGGGGAGCTGTTTTTT,CATSDWEQGPRGTGELFF
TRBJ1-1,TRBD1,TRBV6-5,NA,TGTGCCAGCAGTTACGTTCAGGGGGTATCGGACACTGAAGCTTTCTTT,CASSYVQGVSDTEAFF
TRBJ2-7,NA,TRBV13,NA,TGTGCCAGCAGCACGACCTCCTACGAGCAGTACTTC,CASSTTSYEQYF
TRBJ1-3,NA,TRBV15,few,TGTGCCACCAGCAGAGATCGGGGGTCTGGAAACACCATATATTTT,CATSRDRGSGNTIYF
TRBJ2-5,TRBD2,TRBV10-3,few,TGTGCCATCAGTGACGTTGGGACTAGCGGAATTCAAGAGACCCAGTACTTC,CAISDVGTSGIQETQYF
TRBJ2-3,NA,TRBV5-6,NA,TGTGCCAGCACCCGACCAGCAAGCACAGATACGCAGTATTTT,CASTRPASTDTQYF
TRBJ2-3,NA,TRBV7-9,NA,TGTGCCAGCAGCTTAGAGGTCGGAGCGACAGATACGCAGTATTTT,CASSLEVGATDTQYF